This TCR beta chain was found in a study of T-cell memory formation after mild COVID-19. Overall study context: Clusters were largely donor specific.

There are 19 residues in the CDR3. CDR1 and CDR2 from the germline V gene are SEHNR and FQNEAQ (reference sequence). The trim removed 6 bases at V and 0 bases at J, leaving 15 bases unmatched. TCRdb reprocessed the 5' RACE reads via MiXCR and lists one record per CDR3 protein. This table has about 440,000 distinct CDR3 sequences, around 18% appearing once. This clonotype turned up a few times. The clonotype was recovered from an adult woman who had mild COVID-19 (a few samples of this study predate the infection). Cell type and time point are not known. This chain links TRBV7-9 with TRBJ2-1; 9 positions agree with TRBD1. Input material: PBMCs or a T cell subset sorted from them (not recorded which). The CDR3 DNA is TGTGCCAGCAGTCAAGGCCCGGACAGGGGTCGAAGCTCCTACAATGAGCAGTTCTTC. Its protein is CASSQGPDRGRSSYNEQFF.